Listed below are T cell receptor beta chains from one sample, sequenced in a study of blood T cell repertoires in COVID-19. Profiling relied on immunoSEQ multiplex PCR, and the TCRdb table lists in-frame clones only, not all of them. The sample includes 200,000 or so clones, roughly 87% of them seen just once. The source material was peripheral blood. The source is a woman in her 40s with acute or convalescent COVID-19. The conserved cysteine and the conserved F or W are not part of the CDR3 here. Each record gives: V gene, CDR3 protein.

>TRBV6-5
ASSSPWTSGEQY
>TRBV28
ASSLSDRNYGYT
>TRBV4-1
ASRPRTSGPYNEQF
>TRBV27
ASSLAGHTYGYT
>TRBV5-6
ASSLSVGYEQY
>TRBV19
ASSDRGNSPLH
>TRBV5-6
ASSLDSGGNYNEQF
>TRBV6-5
ASRSPAENSPLH
>TRBV4-1
ASSQQGSGQPQH
>TRBV25-1
ASSEGQFNEKLF
>TRBV29-1
STLTGGLNEQF
>TRBV6-5
ASLQDFFSTDTQY
>TRBV21-1
ASPSGRGLYNEQF
>TRBV28
ASTSQGHSFGANVLT
>TRBV7-2
ASSLRGTRFREETQY
>TRBV12-3/TRBV12-4
ASRKRGNEKLF
>TRBV4-2
ASSHGQGRFGGNGYT
>TRBV7-9
ASSLATGNSYEQY
>TRBV27
ASSFGGRPPLDEQF
>TRBV4-1
ASSPVRVAVYNEQF
>TRBV27
ASSLSPHGNEQF
>TRBV20-1
SADISYEQY
>TRBV10-1
ASARGQGAAGELF
>TRBV7-8
ASSFSGGQITNQPQH
>TRBV11-2
ASSFESYEQY
>TRBV2
ASSEGPGAGNTIY
>TRBV7-2
ASSSNTGELF
>TRBV18
ASSPSTGSNYGYT
>TRBV9
ASSVAAASGGGEQY
>TRBV28
ASSQEPTRSAEQF
>TRBV30
AWTRTGNTEAF
>TRBV5-5
ASSLRLAVTDTQY
>TRBV7-9
ASSRKGQGGEKLF
>TRBV2
ASSESGGGLEQY
>TRBV28
ASSLTGGKETQY
>TRBV28
ASSRPIGLGDTEAF
>TRBV27
ASSLMTGDSPLH
>TRBV27
ASSYYQSVETQY
>TRBV29-1
SVPPFKGQDSDGYT
>TRBV4-2
ASSQGLAGVWAGELF
>TRBV6-5
ASSSGQSIYNEQF
>TRBV20-1
SASRPTHSTRDFHSGANVLT
>TRBV15
ATSRVRDTQY
>TRBV7-8
ASRSGTANTEAF
>TRBV2
ASSRDRRYEQY
>TRBV5-1
ASSSQSGRLDQPQH
>TRBV30
AWSGAGGSGYT
>TRBV30
AWSLGGVYEQY
>TRBV13
ASSLPGNTEAF
>TRBV30
AWSVGGGVDSPLH
>TRBV5-6
ASSYTGLLNTEAF